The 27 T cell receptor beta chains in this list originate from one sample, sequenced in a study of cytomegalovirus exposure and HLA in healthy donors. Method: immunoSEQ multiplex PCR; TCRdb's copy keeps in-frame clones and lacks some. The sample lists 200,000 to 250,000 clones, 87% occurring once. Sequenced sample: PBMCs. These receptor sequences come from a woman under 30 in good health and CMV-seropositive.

CDR3 nucleotides: TGTGCCAGCAGTTTGATGGCCGGAGAATTGGAGACCCAGTACTTC. Its translation: CASSLMAGELETQYF. This chain links TRBV27 with TRBJ2-5, with D unresolved. The CDR3 is 15 amino acids. The ends were cut back, 3 bases at V and 5 bases at J, with 16 bases in the middle. In germline, CDR1 is MNHEY, CDR2 SMNVEV (reference sequence).

CDR3 region: CASSPFGNSPDTQYF. The CDR3 nucleotides read TGTGCCAGCAGTCCATTCGGGAATAGCCCAGATACGCAGTATTTT. This rearrangement joins TRBV6-4 to TRBJ2-3; tentatively, D is TRBD2 (5 bases). CDR1 MRHNA and CDR2 SNTAGT come from the germline V gene. Trimming removed 5 bases from V and 4 bases from J, with 16 bases in between. CDR3 size: 15 residues.

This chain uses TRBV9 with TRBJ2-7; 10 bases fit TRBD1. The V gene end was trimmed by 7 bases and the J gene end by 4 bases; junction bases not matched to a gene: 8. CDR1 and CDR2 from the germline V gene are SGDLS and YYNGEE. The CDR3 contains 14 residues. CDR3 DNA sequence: TGTGCCAGCGCGGTGGGGGACAGGGGATACGAGCAGTACTTC. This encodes CASAVGDRGYEQYF.

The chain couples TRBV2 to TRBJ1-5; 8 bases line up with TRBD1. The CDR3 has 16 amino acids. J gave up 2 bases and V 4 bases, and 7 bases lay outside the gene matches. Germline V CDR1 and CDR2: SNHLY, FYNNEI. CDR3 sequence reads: CASSVETGDGNQPQHF. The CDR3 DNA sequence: TGTGCCAGCAGTGTGGAGACAGGGGACGGCAATCAGCCCCAGCATTTT. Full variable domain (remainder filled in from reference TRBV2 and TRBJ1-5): EPEVTQTPSHQVTQMGQEVILRCVPISNHLYFYWYRQILGQKVEFLVSFYNNEISEKSEIFDDQFSVERPDGSNFTLKIRSTKLEDSAMYFCASSVETGDGNQPQHFGDGTRLSIL.

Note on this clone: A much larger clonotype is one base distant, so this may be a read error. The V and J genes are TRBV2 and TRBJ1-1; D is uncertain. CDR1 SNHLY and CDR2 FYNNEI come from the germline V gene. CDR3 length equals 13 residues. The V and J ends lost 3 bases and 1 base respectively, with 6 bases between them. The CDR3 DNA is TGTGCCAGCAGTGATACAGAGAACACTGAAGCTTTCTTT. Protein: CASSDTENTEAFF.

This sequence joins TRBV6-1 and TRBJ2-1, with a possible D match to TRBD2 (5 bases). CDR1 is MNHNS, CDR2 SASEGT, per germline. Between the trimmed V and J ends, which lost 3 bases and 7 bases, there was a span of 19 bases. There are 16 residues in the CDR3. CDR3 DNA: TGTGCCAGCAGTGATGGTAGGACTGTCAAAAGAAATGAGCAGTTCTTC. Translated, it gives CASSDGRTVKRNEQFF.

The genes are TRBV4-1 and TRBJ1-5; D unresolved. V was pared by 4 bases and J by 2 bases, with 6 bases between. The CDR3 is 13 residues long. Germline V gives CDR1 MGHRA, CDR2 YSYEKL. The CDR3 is CASSRGGNQPQHF. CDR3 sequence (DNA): TGCGCCAGCAGCCGAGGAGGCAATCAGCCCCAGCATTTT.

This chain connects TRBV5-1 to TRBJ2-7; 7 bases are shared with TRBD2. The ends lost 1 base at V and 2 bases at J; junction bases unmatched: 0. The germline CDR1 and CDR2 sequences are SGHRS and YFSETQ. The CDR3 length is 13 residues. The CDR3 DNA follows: TGCGCCAGCAGCTTGACTAGCGCCTACGAGCAGTACTTC. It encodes CASSLTSAYEQYF.

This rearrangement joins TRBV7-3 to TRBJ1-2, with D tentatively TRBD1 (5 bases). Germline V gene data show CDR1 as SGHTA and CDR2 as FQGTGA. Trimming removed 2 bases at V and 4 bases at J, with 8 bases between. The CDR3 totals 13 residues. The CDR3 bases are TGTGCCAGCAGCTTAGGGGCCTTCTATGGCTACACCTTC. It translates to CASSLGAFYGYTF.

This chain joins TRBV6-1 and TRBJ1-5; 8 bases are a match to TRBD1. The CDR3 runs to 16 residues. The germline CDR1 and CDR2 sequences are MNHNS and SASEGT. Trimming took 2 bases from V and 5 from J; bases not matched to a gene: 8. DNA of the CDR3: TGTGCCAGCAGTGAAAGAAGAGCAGGGGGCCATCAGCCCCAGCATTTT. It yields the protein CASSERRAGGHQPQHF.

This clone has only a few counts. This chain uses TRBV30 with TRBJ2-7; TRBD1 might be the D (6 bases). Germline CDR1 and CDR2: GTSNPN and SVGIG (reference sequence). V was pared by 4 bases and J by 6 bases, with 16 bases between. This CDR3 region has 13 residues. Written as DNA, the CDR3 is TGTGCCTGGATCCCTGGACAGATTCGCGAGCAGTACTTC. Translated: CAWIPGQIREQYF.

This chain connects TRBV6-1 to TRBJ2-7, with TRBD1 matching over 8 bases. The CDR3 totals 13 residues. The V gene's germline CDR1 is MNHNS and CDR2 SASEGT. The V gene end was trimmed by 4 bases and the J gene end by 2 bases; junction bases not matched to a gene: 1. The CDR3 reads CASSGTGPYEQYF. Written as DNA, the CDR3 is TGTGCCAGCAGTGGGACAGGGCCCTACGAGCAGTACTTC.

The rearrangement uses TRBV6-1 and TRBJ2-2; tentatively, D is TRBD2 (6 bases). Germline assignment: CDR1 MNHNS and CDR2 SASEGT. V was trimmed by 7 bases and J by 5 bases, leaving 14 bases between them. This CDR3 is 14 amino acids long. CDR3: CASNRLVTTGELFF. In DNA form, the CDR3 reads TGTGCCAGCAACAGACTAGTGACGACCGGGGAGCTGTTTTTT.

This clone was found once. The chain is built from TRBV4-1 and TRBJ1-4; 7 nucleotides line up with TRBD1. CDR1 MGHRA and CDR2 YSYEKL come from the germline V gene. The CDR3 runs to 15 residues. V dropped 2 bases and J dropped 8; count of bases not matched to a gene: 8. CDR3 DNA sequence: TGCGCCAGCAGCCAACTCGGGACAGTGAACGAAAAACTGTTTTTT. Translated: CASSQLGTVNEKLFF.

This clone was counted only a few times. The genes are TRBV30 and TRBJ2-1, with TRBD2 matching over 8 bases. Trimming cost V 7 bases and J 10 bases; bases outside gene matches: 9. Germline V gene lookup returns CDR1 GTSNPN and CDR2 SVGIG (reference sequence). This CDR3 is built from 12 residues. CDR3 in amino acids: CASWGLAGEQFF. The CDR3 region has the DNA TGTGCCTCCTGGGGTCTAGCGGGCGAGCAGTTCTTC.

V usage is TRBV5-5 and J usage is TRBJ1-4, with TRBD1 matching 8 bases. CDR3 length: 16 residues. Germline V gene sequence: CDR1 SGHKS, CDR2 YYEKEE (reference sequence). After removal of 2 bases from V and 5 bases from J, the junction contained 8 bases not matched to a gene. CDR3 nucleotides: TGTGCCAGCAGCTTCCCCGGGACAGGCCGGAATGAAAAACTGTTTTTT. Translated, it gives CASSFPGTGRNEKLFF.

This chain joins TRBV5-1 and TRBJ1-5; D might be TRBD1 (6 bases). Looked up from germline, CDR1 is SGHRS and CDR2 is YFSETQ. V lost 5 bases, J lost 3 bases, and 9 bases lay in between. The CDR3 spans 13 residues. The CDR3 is CASRRGHNQPQHF. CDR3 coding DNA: TGCGCCAGCAGGAGGGGACACAATCAGCCCCAGCATTTT.

In DNA, the CDR3 is TGCAGCGTTGAAGTCCCCTGGGGGTCCGGGACAGGGGAGGCCGGGGAGCTGTTTTTT. The encoded protein is CSVEVPWGSGTGEAGELFF. The chain employs TRBV29-1 and TRBJ2-2; the match to TRBD1 covers 10 bases. Looked up from germline, CDR1 is SQVTM and CDR2 is ANQGSEA. After removal of 1 base from V and 6 bases from J, the junction contained 17 bases not matched to a gene. CDR3 length: 19 residues.

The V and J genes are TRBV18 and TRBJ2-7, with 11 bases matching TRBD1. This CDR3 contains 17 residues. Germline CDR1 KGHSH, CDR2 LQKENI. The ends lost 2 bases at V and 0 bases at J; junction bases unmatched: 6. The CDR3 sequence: CASSPKGDRGSSYEQYF. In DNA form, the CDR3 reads TGTGCCAGCTCACCAAAAGGGGACAGGGGGAGCTCCTACGAGCAGTACTTC.

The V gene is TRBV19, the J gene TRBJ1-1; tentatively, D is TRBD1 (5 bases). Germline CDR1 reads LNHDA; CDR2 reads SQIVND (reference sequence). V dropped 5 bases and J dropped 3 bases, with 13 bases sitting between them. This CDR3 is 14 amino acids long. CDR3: CASSQDGGDTEAFF. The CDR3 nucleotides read TGTGCCAGTAGTCAGGACGGAGGGGACACTGAAGCTTTCTTT. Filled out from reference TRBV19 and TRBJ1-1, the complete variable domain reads DGGITQSPKYLFRKEGQNVTLSCEQNLNHDAMYWYRQDPGQGLRLIYYSQIVNDFQKGDIAEGYSVSREKKESFPLTVTSAQKNPTAFYLCASSQDGGDTEAFFGQGTRLTVV.

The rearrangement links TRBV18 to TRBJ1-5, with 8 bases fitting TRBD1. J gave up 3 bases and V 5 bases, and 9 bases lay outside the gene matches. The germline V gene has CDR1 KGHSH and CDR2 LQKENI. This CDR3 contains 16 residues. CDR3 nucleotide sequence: TGTGCCAGCTCAACCCAGGGGGCAGGGAACAATCAGCCCCAGCATTTT. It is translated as CASSTQGAGNNQPQHF.

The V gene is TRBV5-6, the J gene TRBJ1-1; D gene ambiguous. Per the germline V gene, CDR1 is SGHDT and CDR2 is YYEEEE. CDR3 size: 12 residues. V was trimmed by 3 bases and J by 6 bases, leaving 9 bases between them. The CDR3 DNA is TGTGCCAGCAGCTCCCGAGGGCCTGAAGCTTTCTTT. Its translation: CASSSRGPEAFF.

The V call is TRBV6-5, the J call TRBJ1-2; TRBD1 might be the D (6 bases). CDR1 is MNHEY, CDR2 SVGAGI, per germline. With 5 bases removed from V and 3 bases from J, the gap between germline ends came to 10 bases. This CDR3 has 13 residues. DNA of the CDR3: TGTGCCAGCAGTCTACAGGGTGACTATGGCTACACCTTC. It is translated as CASSLQGDYGYTF.

The CDR3 DNA sequence: TGTGCCAGCAGTCTTGGAGGAGGGAACACTGAAGCTTTCTTT. As protein: CASSLGGGNTEAFF. This chain connects TRBV27 to TRBJ1-1; no firm D call. The CDR3 loop spans 14 amino acids. Trimming took off 5 bases at V and 1 base at J, with 11 bases between the two ends. Germline V gives CDR1 MNHEY, CDR2 SMNVEV (reference sequence).

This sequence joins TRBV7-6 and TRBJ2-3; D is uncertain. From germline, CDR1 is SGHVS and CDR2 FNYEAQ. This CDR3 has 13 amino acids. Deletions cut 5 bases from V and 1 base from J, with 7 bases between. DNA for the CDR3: TGTGCCAGCAGCCCCACGGGCACAGATACGCAGTATTTT. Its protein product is CASSPTGTDTQYF.

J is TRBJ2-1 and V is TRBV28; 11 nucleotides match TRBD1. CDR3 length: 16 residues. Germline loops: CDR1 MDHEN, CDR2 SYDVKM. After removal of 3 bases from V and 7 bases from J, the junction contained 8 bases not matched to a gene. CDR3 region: CASSFSLGQGGNEQFF. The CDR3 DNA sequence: TGTGCCAGCAGTTTCTCCCTGGGACAGGGGGGGAATGAGCAGTTCTTC. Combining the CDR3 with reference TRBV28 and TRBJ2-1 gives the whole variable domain DVKVTQSSRYLVKRTGEKVFLECVQDMDHENMFWYRQDPGLGLRLIYFSYDVKMKEKGDIPEGYSVSREKKERFSLILESASTNQTSMYLCASSFSLGQGGNEQFFGPGTRLTVL.

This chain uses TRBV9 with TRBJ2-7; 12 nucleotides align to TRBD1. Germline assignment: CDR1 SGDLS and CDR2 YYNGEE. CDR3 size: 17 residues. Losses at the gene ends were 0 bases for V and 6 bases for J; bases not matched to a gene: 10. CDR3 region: CASSVGLGQGARSEQYF. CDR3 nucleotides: TGTGCCAGCAGCGTAGGGTTGGGACAGGGGGCGCGATCCGAGCAGTACTTC.